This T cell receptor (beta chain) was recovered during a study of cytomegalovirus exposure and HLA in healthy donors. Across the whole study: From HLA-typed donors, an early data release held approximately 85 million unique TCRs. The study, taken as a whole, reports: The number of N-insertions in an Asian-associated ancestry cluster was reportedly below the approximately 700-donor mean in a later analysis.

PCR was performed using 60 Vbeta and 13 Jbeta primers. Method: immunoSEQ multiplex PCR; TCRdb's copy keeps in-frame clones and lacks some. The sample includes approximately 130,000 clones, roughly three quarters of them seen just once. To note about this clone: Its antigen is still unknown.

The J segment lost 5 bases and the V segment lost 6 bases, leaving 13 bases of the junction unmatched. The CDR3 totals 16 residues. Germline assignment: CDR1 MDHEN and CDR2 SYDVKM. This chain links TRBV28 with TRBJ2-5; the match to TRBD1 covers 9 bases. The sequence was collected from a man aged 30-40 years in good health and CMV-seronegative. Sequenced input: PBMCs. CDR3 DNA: TGTGCCAGCAGGTCCCTCGGGACAGGGAGTTTGGAGACCCAGTACTTC. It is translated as CASRSLGTGSLETQYF. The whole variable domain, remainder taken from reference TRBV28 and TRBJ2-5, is DVKVTQSSRYLVKRTGEKVFLECVQDMDHENMFWYRQDPGLGLRLIYFSYDVKMKEKGDIPEGYSVSREKKERFSLILESASTNQTSMYLCASRSLGTGSLETQYFGPGTRLLVL.